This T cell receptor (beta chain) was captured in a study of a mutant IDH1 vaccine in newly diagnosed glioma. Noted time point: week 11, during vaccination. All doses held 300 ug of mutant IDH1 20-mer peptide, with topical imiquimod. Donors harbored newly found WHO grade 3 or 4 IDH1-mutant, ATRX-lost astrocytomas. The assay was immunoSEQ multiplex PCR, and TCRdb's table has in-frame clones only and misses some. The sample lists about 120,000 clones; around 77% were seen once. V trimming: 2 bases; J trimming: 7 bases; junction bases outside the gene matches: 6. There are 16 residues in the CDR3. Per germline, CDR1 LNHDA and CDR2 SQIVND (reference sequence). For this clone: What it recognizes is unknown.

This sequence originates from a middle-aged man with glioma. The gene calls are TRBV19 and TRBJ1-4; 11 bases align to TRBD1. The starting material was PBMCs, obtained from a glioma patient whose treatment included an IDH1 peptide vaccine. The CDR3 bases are TGTGCCAGTAGTATAAGGACAGGGGGCCGGATTGAAAAACTGTTTTTT. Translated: CASSIRTGGRIEKLFF.